This T cell receptor (beta chain) was sequenced for a study of blood T cell repertoires in COVID-19. Across the whole study: T cells, B-cell-depleted T cells, or PBMCs supplied cDNA or gDNA.

Trimming removed 3 bases from V and 0 bases from J; junction bases left unmatched: 7. This CDR3 spans 17 amino acids. The V gene's germline CDR1 is LNHDA and CDR2 SQIVND (reference sequence). This clone was observed a few times. The authors' processing: Nucleated cell number was recorded as an estimate derived from reference gene primer amplification. Sequencing used immunoSEQ multiplex PCR; TCRdb keeps in-frame clones, though not all of them. The V and J calls and clone size are taken from that table; D and trimming were inferred from the DNA. Here the sample spans 200,000 to 250,000 clones, roughly 90% being singletons.

This receptor was identified in a man aged 55 to 69 with acute or convalescent COVID-19. Sequencing input: peripheral blood. The V call is TRBV19, the J call TRBJ2-1, with 8 positions matching TRBD1. The CDR3 DNA is TGTGCCAGTAGTATTAGGAGACAGGGGAGCTCCTACAATGAGCAGTTCTTC. Translated, it gives CASSIRRQGSSYNEQFF.